The 15 T cell receptor beta chains below all came from one sample that was sequenced in a study of a mutant IDH1 vaccine in newly diagnosed glioma. Documented time point: baseline, week 1 (first vaccination visit). Treatment denoted: pre-vaccination baseline after standard-of-care therapy. Using immunoSEQ multiplex PCR, the repertoire was profiled, and TCRdb retains in-frame clones only, with some absent. The table shows 50,000 to 65,000 clones, with more than 80% occurring only once. The sequences come from PBMCs, collected from a glioma patient treated with radiotherapy, temozolomide or both. These receptor sequences come from a man in his late teens or twenties with glioma.

The V and J genes are TRBV6-5 and TRBJ1-3; TRBD1 agrees at 7 bases. The CDR3 consists of 15 residues. The V and J ends lost 6 bases and 0 bases, in that order; junction bases with no gene match: 5. In germline, CDR1 is MNHEY, CDR2 SVGAGI. CDR3 sequence reads: CASSDDRASGNTIYF. In DNA form, the CDR3 reads TGTGCCAGCAGCGACGACAGGGCCTCTGGAAACACCATATATTTT.

The chain recombines TRBV5-6 with TRBJ1-3; D unresolved. Germline lookup yields CDR1 SGHDT and CDR2 YYEEEE. CDR3 length: 15 residues. V gave up 2 bases and J gave up 0 bases, with 9 bases separating them. The CDR3 nucleotides are TGTGCCAGCAGCTTAGCGCAGCGCTCTGGAAACACCATATATTTT. Residues: CASSLAQRSGNTIYF.

This clone was seen a handful of times. DNA for the CDR3: TGTGCCAGCAGCCGGGGGACTAGAGGCGAGCAGTACTTC. As protein: CASSRGTRGEQYF. V usage is TRBV7-8 and J usage is TRBJ2-7; 8 nucleotides line up with TRBD2. The CDR3 spans 13 residues. Per the germline V gene, CDR1 is SGHVS and CDR2 is FQNEAQ. Trimming took 5 bases from V and 6 from J; bases not matched to a gene: 6. The whole variable domain, remainder taken from reference TRBV7-8 and TRBJ2-7, is GAGVSQSPRYKVAKRGQDVALRCDPISGHVSLFWYQQALGQGPEFLTYFQNEAQLDKSGLPSDRFFAERPEGSVSTLKIQRTQQEDSAVYLCASSRGTRGEQYFGPGTRLTVT.

This chain links TRBV6-6 with TRBJ1-5, with D tentatively TRBD1 (5 bases). The CDR3 has 15 amino acids. Between the trimmed V and J ends, which lost 3 bases and 4 bases, there was a span of 13 bases. CDR1 and CDR2 (germline): MNHNY, SVGAGI (reference sequence). The CDR3 here is CASSYQGDANQPQHF. As DNA, the CDR3 is TGTGCCAGCAGTTATCAAGGGGACGCTAATCAGCCCCAGCATTTT.

The rearrangement uses TRBV6-4 and TRBJ2-2; TRBD1 is a possible D gene (5 bases). The CDR3 spans 16 residues. V was cut by 0 bases and J by 1 base, with 9 bases left in between. CDR1 MRHNA and CDR2 SNTAGT come from the germline V gene. The CDR3 nucleotides are TGTGCCAGCAGTGACTCTGGCAGGGAGAACACCGGGGAGCTGTTTTTT. It encodes CASSDSGRENTGELFF.

V is TRBV5-4 and J is TRBJ1-1; the D gene is possibly TRBD1 (5 bases). V lost 3 bases and J lost 1, with 10 bases in between. Looked up from germline, CDR1 is SGHNT and CDR2 is YYREEE (reference sequence). The CDR3 has 14 amino acids. The chain's CDR3 is CASSYSRGNTEAFF. The CDR3 bases are TGTGCCAGCAGCTACTCGAGGGGGAACACTGAAGCTTTCTTT. Using reference TRBV5-4 and TRBJ1-1 for the parts outside the CDR3, the full variable domain is ETGVTQSPTHLIKTRGQQVTLRCSSQSGHNTVSWYQQALGQGPQFIFQYYREEENGRGNFPPRFSGLQFPNYSSELNVNALELDDSALYLCASSYSRGNTEAFFGQGTRLTVV.

In this sample, this clone turned up once. The V gene is TRBV6-5, the J gene TRBJ1-1; 11 bases align to TRBD1. The CDR3 covers 14 residues. The J segment lost 5 bases and the V segment lost 7 bases, leaving 6 bases of the junction unmatched. Germline CDR1 and CDR2: MNHEY and SVGAGI. CDR3 in DNA: TGTGCCAGCACCAAGGGACAGGGGGGGACTGAAGCTTTCTTT. It codes for CASTKGQGGTEAFF.

This CDR3 reads CAISESNYEQYF. CDR3 DNA sequence: TGTGCCATCAGTGAAAGTAACTACGAGCAGTACTTC. This rearrangement joins TRBV10-3 to TRBJ2-7, with D uncertain. CDR3 size: 12 residues. Trimming pared 3 bases from V and 3 bases from J, leaving 6 bases between. Germline CDR1 and CDR2: ENHRY and SYGVKD.

A few counts support this clone. V and J are TRBV30 and TRBJ1-5, with D possibly matching TRBD1 (5 bases). The length of the CDR3 is 13 residues. Trimming left V 2 bases short and J 3 bases short, with 8 bases between. CDR1 and CDR2 (germline): GTSNPN, SVGIG (reference sequence). For the CDR3, the DNA is TGTGCCTGGAGTCCCAGGGTCAATCAGCCCCAGCATTTT. The encoded protein is CAWSPRVNQPQHF.

V usage is TRBV7-2 and J usage is TRBJ2-7; 10 positions agree with TRBD2. Germline lookup yields CDR1 SGHTA and CDR2 FQGNSA. J gave up 0 bases and V 1 base, and 6 bases lay outside the gene matches. This CDR3 comprises 17 residues. CDR3 in DNA: TGTGCCAGCAGCTTAGTCCGGGCTAGCGGGAGCTCCTACGAGCAGTACTTC. This encodes CASSLVRASGSSYEQYF.

The V call is TRBV4-3, the J call TRBJ1-4; D remains ambiguous. The CDR3 runs 13 residues. CDR1 is LGHNA, CDR2 YSLEER, per germline. Trimming took 4 bases from V and 6 from J, leaving 9 bases between them. The CDR3 DNA follows: TGCGCCAGCAGCCCAGTAGATTATGAAAAACTGTTTTTT. This codes for CASSPVDYEKLFF.

V and J are TRBV6-5 and TRBJ1-6; D is unclear. Germline-derived CDR1 and CDR2 are MNHEY and SVGAGI. The CDR3 length is 13 residues. Between the trimmed V and J ends, which lost 4 bases and 5 bases, there was a span of 6 bases. CDR3 nucleotide sequence: TGTGCCAGCAGTTTTCAGCATAATTCACCCCTCCACTTT. Protein product: CASSFQHNSPLHF.

This clone was recorded a few times. Other DNA sequences in the sample encode the same CDR3. The chain uses TRBV18 and TRBJ1-1; D may be TRBD1 (5 bases). The CDR3 contains 13 residues. The germline V gene encodes CDR1 KGHSH and CDR2 LQKENI. The V and J ends lost 3 bases and 1 base respectively, with 6 bases between them. CDR3 coding DNA: TGTGCCAGCTCACCGCAGGGGAACACTGAAGCTTTCTTT. Protein sequence: CASSPQGNTEAFF.

The V and J genes are TRBV19 and TRBJ1-6; perhaps TRBD1 as D (5 bases). With 3 bases removed from V and 4 bases from J, the gap between germline ends came to 10 bases. The CDR3 is 15 amino acids. Germline-derived CDR1 and CDR2 are LNHDA and SQIVND (reference sequence). The DNA of the CDR3 is TGTGCCAGTAGTATCCCGGGACCGTATAATTCACCCCTCCACTTT. It specifies CASSIPGPYNSPLHF.

This chain links TRBV5-1 with TRBJ1-1; D unresolved. The V end lost 5 bases, the J end lost 5 bases, and 7 bases lay between the germline ends. The CDR3 spans 11 residues. Germline values: CDR1 SGHRS, CDR2 YFSETQ. The chain's CDR3 is CASRRETEAFF. For the CDR3, the DNA is TGCGCCAGCAGGAGGGAGACTGAAGCTTTCTTT.